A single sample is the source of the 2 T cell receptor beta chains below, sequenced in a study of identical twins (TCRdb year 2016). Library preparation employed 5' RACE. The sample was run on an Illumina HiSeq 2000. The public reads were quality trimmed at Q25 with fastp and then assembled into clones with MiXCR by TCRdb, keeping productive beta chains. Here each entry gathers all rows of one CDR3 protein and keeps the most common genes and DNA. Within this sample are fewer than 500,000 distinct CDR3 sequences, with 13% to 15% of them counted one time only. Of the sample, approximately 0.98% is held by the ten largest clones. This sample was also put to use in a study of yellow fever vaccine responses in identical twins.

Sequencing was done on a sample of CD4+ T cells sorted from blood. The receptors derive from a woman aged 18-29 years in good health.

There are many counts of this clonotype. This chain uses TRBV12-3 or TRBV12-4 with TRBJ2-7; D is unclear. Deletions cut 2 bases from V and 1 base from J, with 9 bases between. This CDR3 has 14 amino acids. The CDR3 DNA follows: TGTGCCAGCAGTTTAAGGGCGGATTCCTACGAGCAGTACTTC. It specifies CASSLRADSYEQYF.

The CDR3 protein is CSARGTGQESEKLFF. In DNA form, the CDR3 reads TGCAGTGCTAGAGGAACCGGACAGGAGAGTGAAAAACTGTTTTTT. The gene calls are TRBV20-1 and TRBJ1-4; 7 bases agree with TRBD1. V gave up 1 base and J gave up 7 bases; unmatched junction bases: 9. Looked up from germline, CDR1 is DFQATT and CDR2 is SNEGSKA (reference sequence). This CDR3 has 15 amino acids.